One sample yielded the 21 T cell receptor beta chains listed below, sequenced in a study of human T cells and chemical hapten exposure. TCRdb called the RACE reads again in MiXCR, with one record for every CDR3 protein. The sample includes approximately 100,000 distinct CDR3 sequences, more than 9.5% of them seen just once. Time point reported: patch test 1, 2 weeks after DPC sensitization. Regarding treatment: therapeutic diphenylcyclopropenone sensitization with weekly scalp DPC. The sample was whole blood, taken in connection with sensitization to the hapten diphenylcyclopropenone (DPC). These receptors all come from a woman aged 40 to 50 with alopecia areata. Some clones in this sample may be carry-over from other donors' samples.

Written as DNA, the CDR3 is TGTGCCAGCAGCCGGACCGGGACACCCTATGGCTACACCTTC. Amino acids: CASSRTGTPYGYTF. The chain uses TRBV7-9 and TRBJ1-2; D is perhaps TRBD1 (6 bases). CDR1 SEHNR and CDR2 FQNEAQ come from the germline V gene (reference sequence). V was trimmed by 5 bases and J by 4 bases, leaving 14 bases between them. The CDR3 covers 14 residues. Combining the CDR3 with reference TRBV7-9 and TRBJ1-2 gives the whole variable domain DTGVSQNPRHKITKRGQNVTFRCDPISEHNRLYWYRQTLGQGPEFLTYFQNEAQLEKSRLLSDRFSAERPKGSFSTLEIQRTEQGDSAMYLCASSRTGTPYGYTFGSGTRLTVV.

This clonotype has more than one count but fewer than ten. This chain joins TRBV21-1 and TRBJ1-1; the DNA was not used to check the table's D call, TRBD1. TRBV21-1 is flagged as a pseudogene. The CDR3 contains 16 residues. The CDR3 nucleotides are TGTGCCAGCAGCAAAGGGGACAGGGGGCGTGGCACTGAAGCTTTCTTT. Translated: CASSKGDRGRGTEAFF.

This clonotype was detected many times. The chain links TRBV6-5 to TRBJ1-2; D perhaps matches TRBD1 (6 bases). The CDR3 is made up of 18 amino acids. Trimming pared 6 bases from V and 4 bases from J, leaving 27 bases between. Germline V CDR1 and CDR2: MNHEY, SVGAGI. The chain's CDR3 is CASSPQGRRVPRLYGYTF. CDR3 DNA: TGTGCCAGCAGCCCACAGGGTCGAAGGGTCCCGCGCCTCTATGGCTACACCTTC.

This clonotype was counted a few times. The V gene is TRBV24-1, the J gene TRBJ2-4; TRBD2 matches 8 bases. V shed 5 bases and J 2 bases; nucleotides not matched to a gene: 10. The CDR3 covers 17 residues. Per germline, CDR1 KGHDR and CDR2 SFDVKD. The CDR3 is CATSGVGLDGSKNIQYF. The CDR3 DNA sequence: TGTGCCACCAGTGGGGTGGGACTAGATGGGTCCAAAAACATTCAGTACTTC.

Note on this clonotype: This may stem from a read error, because a much larger clone lies one nucleotide away. This chain joins TRBV6-2 or TRBV6-3 and TRBJ2-6, with D uncertain. V shed 6 bases and J shed 2 bases, with 14 bases lying between them. Looked up from germline, CDR1 is MNHEY and CDR2 is SVGEGT. This CDR3 spans 16 amino acids. The CDR3 DNA is TGTGCCAGCAGCCTATTTGTAGACACTGGGGCCAACGTCCTGACTTTC. It encodes CASSLFVDTGANVLTF.

This clonotype has at least ten counts. CDR3 sequence reads: CASSLLAGGGTDTQYF. CDR3 bases: TGTGCCAGCAGCTTACTAGCGGGGGGGGGCACAGATACGCAGTATTTT. This rearrangement joins TRBV7-3 to TRBJ2-3; 12 bases are a match to TRBD2. CDR3 size: 16 residues. V was pared by 2 bases and J by 1 base, with 1 base of the junction left unmatched. The germline CDR1 and CDR2 sequences are SGHTA and FQGTGA.

The chain couples TRBV5-1 to TRBJ2-1; 11 bases line up with TRBD2. Per the germline V gene, CDR1 is SGHRS and CDR2 is YFSETQ. J lost 5 bases, V lost 5 bases, and 9 bases had no gene match. CDR3 length: 16 amino acids. CDR3: CASRDSGRVSHNEQFF. The CDR3 DNA reads as TGCGCCAGCAGAGATAGCGGGAGGGTTTCCCACAATGAGCAGTTCTTC.

In regard to this clonotype: The conserved final phenylalanine or tryptophan is absent from the CDR3, which likely points to a read error. The V call is TRBV24-1, the J call TRBJ2-3, with 11 bases aligning to TRBD2. CDR3 size: 14 residues. The junction had 2 bases not matched to a gene; V was cut back by 5 bases and J by 5 bases. Germline loops: CDR1 KGHDR, CDR2 SFDVKD. CDR3 sequence: CATSGLAGGDTQYS. The DNA for the CDR3 is TGTGCCACCAGTGGGCTAGCGGGAGGAGATACGCAGTATTCT.

The sample holds many counts of this clonotype. The V and J genes are TRBV5-1 and TRBJ1-4; 7 bases fit TRBD1. The CDR3 is made up of 18 amino acids. The V and J ends lost 4 bases and 4 bases, in that order; junction bases with no gene match: 16. In germline, CDR1 is SGHRS, CDR2 YFSETQ. The chain's CDR3 is CASSAELPGQAFNEKLFF. DNA for the CDR3: TGCGCCAGCAGCGCCGAACTACCTGGACAGGCCTTTAATGAAAAACTGTTTTTT.

This clonotype was seen a handful of times. The rearrangement links TRBV3-1 to TRBJ2-7; D is undetermined. This CDR3 has 14 residues. V was pared by 0 bases and J by 8 bases, with 14 bases between. Per the germline V gene, CDR1 is LGHDT and CDR2 is YNNKEL (reference sequence). The CDR3 reads CASSQDRVQTKQYF. DNA for the CDR3: TGTGCCAGCAGCCAAGATCGAGTCCAAACCAAGCAGTACTTC.

CDR3 nucleotide sequence: TGTGCCAGCAGCTTGTCGGGACTAGCGCGCAACACCGGGGAGCTGTTTTTT. Residues: CASSLSGLARNTGELFF. V and J are TRBV5-4 and TRBJ2-2; TRBD2 agrees at 10 bases. V was pared by 1 base and J by 2 bases, with 5 bases of the junction left unmatched. This CDR3 is built from 17 residues. The V gene's germline CDR1 is SGHNT and CDR2 YYREEE (reference sequence). The complete variable domain, with remaining parts taken from reference TRBV5-4 and TRBJ2-2, reads ETGVTQSPTHLIKTRGQQVTLRCSSQSGHNTVSWYQQALGQGPQFIFQYYREEENGRGNFPPRFSGLQFPNYSSELNVNALELDDSALYLCASSLSGLARNTGELFFGEGSRLTVL.

Many counts were recorded for this clonotype. CDR3 residues: CASSLGLAGTQETQYF. The CDR3 bases are TGCGCCAGCAGCTTGGGTCTAGCGGGTACCCAAGAGACCCAGTACTTC. The rearrangement joins TRBV5-1 to TRBJ2-5; the match to TRBD2 covers 8 bases. Germline trimming cut 0 bases from V and 1 base from J; bases unmatched to any gene: 5. The CDR3 has 16 amino acids. Germline V gene lookup returns CDR1 SGHRS and CDR2 YFSETQ.

This clonotype was picked up many times. The genes are TRBV23-1 and TRBJ1-5; 8 positions agree with TRBD1. TRBV23-1 is assigned to the ORF class and has an uncertain function. CDR3 size: 14 residues. Losses at the gene ends were 7 bases for V and 4 bases for J; bases not matched to a gene: 6. The CDR3 sequence: CASIGDRRNQPQHF. In DNA form, the CDR3 reads TGCGCCAGCATAGGGGACAGGAGAAATCAGCCCCAGCATTTT.

The gene calls are TRBV7-9 and TRBJ1-4, with 11 nucleotides matching TRBD1. The CDR3 consists of 14 residues. Germline CDR1 and CDR2: SEHNR and FQNEAQ (reference sequence). V was pared by 5 bases and J by 11 bases, with 7 bases of the junction left unmatched. This CDR3 is CASSPGQGAPKLFF. The DNA for the CDR3 is TGTGCCAGCAGCCCAGGACAGGGGGCCCCGAAACTGTTTTTT.

The chain recombines TRBV6-1 with TRBJ2-4, with D perhaps given as TRBD1 or TRBD2 (5 bases each). Germline loops: CDR1 MNHNS, CDR2 SASEGT. The germline V and J ends were trimmed by 1 base and 3 bases, with 16 bases remaining between them. The CDR3 consists of 17 residues. As DNA, the CDR3 is TGTGCCAGCAGTGAAGTACCGGGCCGGGGCTACAAAAACATTCAGTACTTC. This codes for CASSEVPGRGYKNIQYF.

The rearrangement uses TRBV6-2 or TRBV6-3 and TRBJ2-1, with no clear D. The germline V gene has CDR1 MNHEY and CDR2 SVGEGT. The CDR3 length is 13 residues. V was pared by 7 bases and J by 2 bases, with 9 bases between. CDR3 sequence (DNA): TGTGCCAGCATGGGCAGTCCCTACAATGAGCAGTTCTTC. Protein: CASMGSPYNEQFF.

This clonotype was seen a few times. The CDR3 loop reads CASPLRDDTSEGEAFF. The CDR3 DNA reads as TGTGCCAGCCCTTTGAGGGACGACACCTCTGAAGGTGAAGCTTTCTTT. The rearrangement uses TRBV2 and TRBJ1-1; maybe TRBD1 (5 bases). Germline V gene sequence: CDR1 SNHLY, CDR2 FYNNEI. Trimming took 8 bases from V and 7 from J, leaving 26 bases between them. This CDR3 is 16 amino acids long.

This clonotype appeared many times. V usage is TRBV29-1 and J usage is TRBJ1-5; D is ambiguous. Germline CDR1 and CDR2: SQVTM and ANQGSEA. This CDR3 comprises 15 residues. Trimming left V 4 bases short and J 2 bases short, with 15 bases between. The CDR3 DNA reads as TGCAGCGTTGCTGACGGGAATGGTCGCAATCAGCCCCAGCATTTT. Amino acid sequence: CSVADGNGRNQPQHF.

This rearrangement joins TRBV3-1 to TRBJ1-3; 8 positions agree with TRBD1. Germline CDR1 LGHDT, CDR2 YNNKEL (reference sequence). The CDR3 spans 13 residues. V gave up 5 bases and J gave up 8 bases; unmatched junction bases: 5. The CDR3 DNA sequence: TGTGCCAGCAGCGAGAGACAGGGGTACACCATATATTTT. Amino acid sequence: CASSERQGYTIYF. The whole variable domain, filled in from reference TRBV3-1 and TRBJ1-3, reads DTAVSQTPKYLVTQMGNDKSIKCEQNLGHDTMYWYKQDSKKFLKIMFSYNNKELIINETVPNRFSPKSPDKAHLNLHINSLELGDSAVYFCASSERQGYTIYFGEGSWLTVV.

The chain carries TRBV18 and TRBJ1-2; D not certain. The CDR3 is 16 amino acids. V lost 3 bases and J lost 2, with 16 bases in between. Germline-derived CDR1 and CDR2 are KGHSH and LQKENI. CDR3 amino acids: CASSPPERGGNYGYTF. The DNA of the CDR3 is TGTGCCAGCTCACCCCCAGAACGGGGTGGAAACTATGGCTACACCTTC.

This clonotype was seen only a few times. The chain employs TRBV10-3 and TRBJ1-1, with D perhaps TRBD1 (6 bases). Trimming removed 8 bases at V and 3 bases at J, with 22 bases between. CDR1 ENHRY and CDR2 SYGVKD come from the germline V gene. This CDR3 region has 16 residues. CDR3 in amino acids: CAIAGRGGRVDTEAFF. The CDR3 coding sequence is TGTGCCATCGCCGGAAGGGGGGGACGTGTGGACACTGAAGCTTTCTTT.